The source of this TCR beta chain is a study of cytomegalovirus exposure and HLA in healthy donors. Vbeta (60) and Jbeta (13) primers were used in the PCR. The table came from immunoSEQ multiplex PCR; TCRdb's copy has only in-frame clones and leaves some out. This sample has 150,000 to 200,000 clones, with over 60% found just once. As for this clone: As yet, its antigen is unknown.

Trimming at V came to 4 bases and at J to 3 bases, leaving 9 bases not matched to a gene. The CDR3 consists of 15 residues. CDR1 is SGHVS and CDR2 is FQNEAQ in the germline V gene. Study-level points and caveats: Reported performance of the classifier showed diagnosis of cytomegalovirus status with high specificity and sensitivity. Per a prior analysis, the majority of TCR beta V segments were productive roughly 87% or roughly 30% of the time.

This sequence originates from a woman in her thirties or forties in good health and CMV-seronegative. The chain uses TRBV7-8 and TRBJ2-7; 7 bases are a match to TRBD1. Material: PBMCs. The CDR3 region has the DNA TGTGCCAGCAGCTCCACAGGGGTATGGGGCTACGAGCAGTACTTC. Translation: CASSSTGVWGYEQYF.